Listed here are 5 T cell receptor beta chains from one sample, sequenced in a study of T cell repertoires in cytomegalovirus infection. TCRdb re-analysed the reads in MiXCR, keeping a single row per CDR3 protein. The repertoire consists of about 920,000 distinct CDR3 sequences, with roughly 30% occurring once and the leading ten covering about 14%. No antigen is known for these receptors. The sample in question was cultured CD8+ T cells from PBMCs, obtained from culture after CMV antigen stimulation. The receptor source for this set is a human donor in good health (CMV status not recorded). Some clones in this sample may be carry-over from other donors' samples.

The chain couples TRBV15 to TRBJ2-7; a possible D gene is TRBD2 (7 bases). Germline CDR1 LNHNV, CDR2 YYDKDF (reference sequence). Deletions cut 1 base from V and 1 base from J, with 11 bases between. CDR3 length: 15 amino acids. The DNA of the CDR3 is TGTGCCACCAGCAGAGGGGCGGGGGCTTCCTACGAGCAGTACGTC. It is translated as CATSRGAGASYEQYV.

This clonotype came up a few times. The chain couples TRBV4-1 to TRBJ2-1; no reliable D call. The CDR3 totals 16 residues. The germline V gene has CDR1 MGHRA and CDR2 YSYEKL. V lost 4 bases to trimming and J lost 7 bases, with 20 bases between them. CDR3 amino acids: CASSLLETGPQNEQFF. CDR3 nucleotide sequence: TGCGCCAGCAGCCTCCTTGAGACCGGTCCCCAAAATGAGCAGTTCTTC.

Many counts were recorded for this clonotype. This sequence joins TRBV7-9 and TRBJ1-3, with unresolved D. V dropped 5 bases and J dropped 0 bases, with 11 bases sitting between them. The CDR3 contains 15 residues. Germline CDR1 and CDR2: SEHNR and FQNEAQ (reference sequence). Written as DNA, the CDR3 is TGTGCCAGCAGCCCCAAGGGTATCTCTGGAAACACCATATATTTT. Translated: CASSPKGISGNTIYF.

This clonotype was counted once. V is TRBV4-3 and J is TRBJ2-1, with 10 bases that match TRBD1. Germline V gives CDR1 LGHNA, CDR2 YSLEER. The CDR3 totals 16 residues. The junction had 13 bases not matched to a gene; V was cut back by 6 bases and J by 8 bases. Here the CDR3 DNA reads TGCGCCAGCAGATATTCCGGGACAGGGGAAGTGTATGAGCAGTTCTTC. As protein: CASRYSGTGEVYEQFF.

The chain recombines TRBV19 with TRBJ2-1; D unresolved. From germline, CDR1 is LNHDA and CDR2 SQIVND (reference sequence). Trimming left V 0 bases short and J 0 bases short, with 12 bases between. The CDR3 loop spans 17 amino acids. CDR3 sequence: CASSIDRLTSSYNEQFF. DNA of the CDR3: TGTGCCAGTAGTATAGACCGTCTGACGAGCTCCTACAATGAGCAGTTCTTC.